Included here is one TCR beta chain sequence, with context. This clonotype was detected many times. Its specific antigen is unknown. No base quality values were provided; no much bigger clone lies one nucleotide off. The sequencer listed for this sample is Illumina HiSeq 1500. Starting from the raw public reads, TCRdb applied fastp trimming at Q25, assembled clones with MiXCR and retained in-frame beta chains. Rows are unified per CDR3 protein, each entry keeping the most common DNA and genes. This sample gives 100,000 to 150,000 distinct CDR3 sequences in total; approximately 9.2% of them show up just once. The leading ten clones occupy over 9% of the sample. This entry is derived from a study of T cell repertoires in cytomegalovirus infection (dated 2019 in TCRdb). With respect to the entire study: Donor HLA type was relevant to the analysis, as public TCR beta signatures indicated carriage of CMV infection together with the matching HLA type. Study-wide findings and limitations: The ex vivo response was dominated by HLA-C-restricted CMV-specific TCR beta clonotypes, which also provided the single most frequent clonotype in two of eight donors. Cumulative frequency of public TCR beta family members discriminated carriers of CMV infection plus the relevant HLA type in this cohort and an independent roughly 340-donor cohort.

The CDR3 sequence holds 18 residues, the cysteine and phenylalanine included. Of all the DNA, just the CDR3 is kept, 54 bases in frame from base 1. Trimming removed 0 bases from V and 1 base from J, leaving 15 bases between the germline ends. As encoded in the germline V gene (reference sequence), CDR1 is MNHNY while CDR2 is SVGAGI. The clonotype was recovered from a human donor in good health (CMV status not recorded). Some clones in this sample may be carry-over from other donors' samples. The chain was built from TRBV6-6 and TRBJ2-2, with TRBD1 tentatively as D gene (6 bases match). Sequences were obtained from PBMCs. The sequenced DNA is TGTGCCAGCAGTTACTCTGTCTTCGGACAGCAGAACACCGGGGAGCTGTTTTTT. Translation gives CASSYSVFGQQNTGELFF.